Presented here are 7 T cell receptor beta chains from one specimen sequenced in a study of T-cell memory formation after mild COVID-19. TCRdb called the 5' RACE reads again in MiXCR, with one record for every CDR3 protein. The data contain a few hundred thousand distinct CDR3 sequences, 28% of them singletons. The sample comprised PBMCs or a T cell subset sorted from them (not recorded which). The receptors shown here come from an adult woman who had mild COVID-19 (a few samples of this study predate the infection). Cell type and time point are not known.

This chain uses TRBV19 with TRBJ1-5; a possible D gene is TRBD1 (5 bases). Trimming removed 5 bases at V and 1 base at J, with 9 bases between. Germline CDR1 LNHDA, CDR2 SQIVND (reference sequence). The CDR3 runs 14 residues. CDR3 sequence: CASSFRQSNQPQHF. The CDR3 DNA follows: TGTGCCAGTAGTTTCAGACAGAGCAATCAGCCCCAGCATTTT.

This clonotype appeared a few times. This chain joins TRBV6-2 or TRBV6-3 and TRBJ2-1, with TRBD1 identical over 7 bases. V shed 7 bases and J 4 bases; nucleotides not matched to a gene: 22. Germline values: CDR1 MNHEY, CDR2 SVGEGT. This CDR3 has 19 amino acids. CDR3 nucleotide sequence: TGTGCCAGCACCTTACGAGCCAGACAGGGTTCCCTTTGGTACAATGAGCAGTTCTTC. Translated, it gives CASTLRARQGSLWYNEQFF.

The chain couples TRBV7-9 to TRBJ2-3, with D possibly matching TRBD1 (6 bases). Germline V gene sequence: CDR1 SEHNR, CDR2 FQNEAQ (reference sequence). The V end lost 5 bases, the J end lost 2 bases, and 17 bases lay between the germline ends. The CDR3 totals 16 residues. The CDR3 bases are TGTGCCAGCAGCCAGGGGATCACCCCTTCCACAGATACGCAGTATTTT. Residues: CASSQGITPSTDTQYF.

This clonotype was detected a few times. The rearrangement uses TRBV5-1 and TRBJ2-1; TRBD2 agrees at 8 bases. Looked up from germline, CDR1 is SGHRS and CDR2 is YFSETQ. This CDR3 contains 15 residues. Losses at the gene ends were 4 bases for V and 5 bases for J; bases not matched to a gene: 8. The CDR3 DNA reads as TGCGCCAGCAGCCAGTTGGAGCGGGGGAACAATGAGCAGTTCTTC. It translates to CASSQLERGNNEQFF.

V gene TRBV4-3 combines with J gene TRBJ2-5; 7 nucleotides line up with TRBD2. Trimming at V came to 1 base and at J to 4 bases, leaving 12 bases not matched to a gene. The germline V gene has CDR1 LGHNA and CDR2 YSLEER. The CDR3 runs to 17 residues. The CDR3 bases are TGCGCCAGCAGCCAAGTTCTTGGCGGGAGAGGGCGAGAGACCCAGTACTTC. Translated, it gives CASSQVLGGRGRETQYF.

V is TRBV5-6 and J is TRBJ1-2; 7 bases are a match to TRBD1. Germline V gene lookup returns CDR1 SGHDT and CDR2 YYEEEE. V was clipped by 4 bases and J by 0 bases; unmatched bases: 12. The CDR3 sequence is 17 residues long. The CDR3 spells CASSRDRASSTNYGYTF. The CDR3 nucleotides are TGTGCCAGCAGCCGTGACAGGGCCTCCTCAACTAACTATGGCTACACCTTC.

The chain joins TRBV5-1 to TRBJ2-3; weak D call: TRBD1 (6 bases). Trimming removed 3 bases at V and 2 bases at J, with 16 bases between. CDR1 is SGHRS, CDR2 YFSETQ, per germline. There are 16 residues in the CDR3. CDR3 sequence reads: CASSSTGRGYTDTQYF. The CDR3, as DNA: TGCGCCAGCAGCTCGACAGGCAGGGGCTACACAGATACGCAGTATTTT. The entire variable domain, with the rest obtained from reference TRBV5-1 and TRBJ2-3, is as follows: KAGVTQTPRYLIKTRGQQVTLSCSPISGHRSVSWYQQTPGQGLQFLFEYFSETQRNKGNFPGRFSGRQFSNSRSEMNVSTLELGDSALYLCASSSTGRGYTDTQYFGPGTRLTVL.